The 31 T cell receptor beta chains listed next were all sequenced from one sample in a study of CD8+CD57+ T cells in acquired aplastic anemia (dated by TCRdb to the late 2010s). The sequencing machine was an Illumina HiSeq 2000. Profiling of TCR beta VDJ combinations and CDR3 sequences used genomic DNA as the template. TCRdb trimmed public reads at Q25 via fastp, called clones via MiXCR and kept in-frame beta chains. Every CDR3 protein is listed once, alongside the most common genes and DNA of its rows. A total of 190,000 or so distinct CDR3 sequences appear in this sample, over 60% of them only once. The ten largest clones add up to roughly 29% of the sample. The specimen was sorted CD4+, CD8+, or CD8+CD57+ T cells (not recorded which) from PBMCs. The origin of the receptors is a human donor in good health.

This sequence joins TRBV9 and TRBJ2-1, with D possibly being TRBD2 (6 bases). V was shortened by 4 bases and J by 1 base, with 12 bases between the two germline ends. The CDR3 extends over 15 amino acids. CDR1 and CDR2 (germline): SGDLS, YYNGEE. CDR3 in amino acids: CASSPGGKSYNEQFF. CDR3 sequence (DNA): TGTGCCAGCAGCCCCGGAGGGAAATCCTACAATGAGCAGTTCTTC.

V gene TRBV7-2 combines with J gene TRBJ1-2; maybe TRBD1 (6 bases). The germline gives CDR1 SGHTA, CDR2 FQGNSA. This CDR3 contains 15 residues. Trimming shortened V by 2 bases and J by 5 bases, and 15 bases separated the two germline ends. CDR3 bases: TGTGCCAGCAGCTTACTGGTTCAGGGGTCGTATGGCTACACCTTC. The encoded protein is CASSLLVQGSYGYTF.

In its sample, this clonotype was seen a few times. The V and J genes are TRBV5-6 and TRBJ2-7; no reliable D call. V was shortened by 4 bases and J by 3 bases, with 5 bases between the two germline ends. The CDR3 covers 11 residues. Germline V gene lookup returns CDR1 SGHDT and CDR2 YYEEEE. The CDR3 sequence: CASSQRYEQYF. The CDR3 DNA sequence: TGTGCCAGCAGCCAACGCTACGAGCAGTACTTC.

The chain combines TRBV20-1 with TRBJ2-7; perhaps TRBD1 as D (5 bases). Germline loops: CDR1 DFQATT, CDR2 SNEGSKA (reference sequence). CDR3 length equals 13 residues. V was trimmed by 3 bases and J by 0 bases, leaving 9 bases between them. The DNA for the CDR3 is TGCAGTGCTAGGGGGCAGTACTCCTACGAGCAGTACTTC. Its translation: CSARGQYSYEQYF.

Concerning this clonotype itself: At one boundary the junction diverges from the germline segment, which might be a read error. The V and J genes are TRBV2 and TRBJ2-7, with D tentatively TRBD2 (11 bases). Germline V gene data show CDR1 as SNHLY and CDR2 as FYNNEI. This CDR3 comprises 14 residues. The CDR3 bases are TGTGCCAGCAGAACGACAGGGGGCACCTCTAGCGGGAGGTTC. As protein: CASRTTGGTSSGRF.

V and J are TRBV7-9 and TRBJ2-7, with 7 bases lining up with TRBD1. The germline CDR1 and CDR2 sequences are SEHNR and FQNEAQ (reference sequence). The CDR3 runs 13 residues. V lost 9 bases to trimming and J lost 7 bases; unmatched junction nucleotides: 12. CDR3 in DNA: TGTGCCAGTAGACCCACCCTCAGGGGGGAGCAGTACTTC. Translated: CASRPTLRGEQYF.

As concerns this clonotype: One base away lies a much larger clone, so this may be a sequencing read error. V gene TRBV9 combines with J gene TRBJ2-4; D not certain. The V gene's germline CDR1 is SGDLS and CDR2 YYNGEE. V gave up 0 bases and J gave up 4 bases, with 11 bases separating them. CDR3 length: 15 amino acids. The CDR3 coding sequence is TGTGCCAGCAGCGTAGGGGGTGGTAATAAAAACATTCAGTACTTC. It encodes CASSVGGGNKNIQYF.

This chain joins TRBV10-3 and TRBJ2-6; tentative D call: TRBD1 (6 bases). This CDR3 is 15 amino acids long. V was cut by 0 bases and J by 10 bases, with 13 bases left in between. Germline V gene lookup returns CDR1 ENHRY and CDR2 SYGVKD. The CDR3 region is CAISESGRQGNVLTF. For the CDR3, the DNA is TGTGCCATCAGTGAGTCGGGTCGCCAGGGGAACGTCCTGACTTTC.

The chain employs TRBV10-3 and TRBJ2-7, with D tentatively TRBD2 (5 bases). Germline V gives CDR1 ENHRY, CDR2 SYGVKD. V was shortened by 3 bases and J by 7 bases, with 13 bases between the two germline ends. This CDR3 comprises 13 residues. The CDR3 DNA reads as TGTGCCATCAGTGACACAGACCGGGGAGAGCAGTACTTC. Amino acids: CAISDTDRGEQYF.

This clonotype was seen a handful of times. The CDR3 spells CASRSRDRVSGNTIYF. The CDR3, as DNA: TGTGCCAGCAGGTCTAGGGACAGAGTCTCTGGAAACACCATATATTTT. The V call is TRBV2, the J call TRBJ1-3, with 7 bases lining up with TRBD1. Trimming took 6 bases from V and 0 from J; bases not matched to a gene: 8. CDR3 length: 16 residues. Germline V CDR1 and CDR2: SNHLY, FYNNEI. Filled out from reference TRBV2 and TRBJ1-3, the complete variable domain reads EPEVTQTPSHQVTQMGQEVILRCVPISNHLYFYWYRQILGQKVEFLVSFYNNEISEKSEIFDDQFSVERPDGSNFTLKIRSTKLEDSAMYFCASRSRDRVSGNTIYFGEGSWLTVV.

The table lists this clonotype with many counts. This chain connects TRBV28 to TRBJ2-7; the match to TRBD1 covers 9 bases. The CDR3 contains 15 residues. Germline CDR1 is MDHEN and CDR2 is SYDVKM. With V trimmed by 6 bases and J by 9 bases, 15 bases remained unmatched. The DNA of the CDR3 is TGTGCCAGCAGCTCCCCCCCGGGACAGGGCACGGGGCAGTACTTC. Protein sequence: CASSSPPGQGTGQYF. Combining the CDR3 with reference TRBV28 and TRBJ2-7 gives the whole variable domain DVKVTQSSRYLVKRTGEKVFLECVQDMDHENMFWYRQDPGLGLRLIYFSYDVKMKEKGDIPEGYSVSREKKERFSLILESASTNQTSMYLCASSSPPGQGTGQYFGPGTRLTVT.

This clonotype was counted ten times or more. The chain employs TRBV7-9 and TRBJ2-7; weak D call: TRBD1 (6 bases). V gave up 7 bases and J gave up 3 bases, with 19 bases separating them. The CDR3 totals 15 residues. CDR1 and CDR2 from the germline V gene are SEHNR and FQNEAQ (reference sequence). Here the CDR3 DNA reads TGTGCCAGCACCCCTAGACAGGCTCCAGACTACGAGCAGTACTTC. Translation gives CASTPRQAPDYEQYF. The full variable domain, completed using reference TRBV7-9 and TRBJ2-7, is DTGVSQNPRHKITKRGQNVTFRCDPISEHNRLYWYRQTLGQGPEFLTYFQNEAQLEKSRLLSDRFSAERPKGSFSTLEIQRTEQGDSAMYLCASTPRQAPDYEQYFGPGTRLTVT.

This chain joins TRBV29-1 and TRBJ2-1, with TRBD2 identical over 10 bases. The CDR3 has 13 residues. Looked up from germline, CDR1 is SQVTM and CDR2 is ANQGSEA. Trimming cost V 7 bases and J 8 bases; bases outside gene matches: 8. The CDR3 is CSEIAGGEDEQFF. The CDR3 nucleotides read TGCAGCGAAATAGCGGGGGGCGAAGATGAGCAGTTCTTC.

This clonotype showed up just once. With a much larger clone just one base away, this may be a read error. The CDR3 sequence: CASSPSGSRLEELFF. CDR3 in DNA: TGTGCCAGCAGTCCTTCAGGGTCACGACTTGAAGAACTGTTTTTT. This sequence joins TRBV6-1 and TRBJ1-4, with D possibly matching TRBD1 (5 bases). The CDR3 covers 15 residues. CDR1 MNHNS and CDR2 SASEGT come from the germline V gene.

The CDR3 DNA follows: TGCAGTGCTAGAGATGCAGGGGCCAATCAGCCCCAGCATTTT. Amino acids: CSARDAGANQPQHF. The chain employs TRBV20-1 and TRBJ1-5, with D perhaps matching TRBD1 (6 bases). The V end lost 0 bases, the J end lost 3 bases, and 9 bases lay between the germline ends. Germline CDR1 is DFQATT and CDR2 is SNEGSKA (reference sequence). This CDR3 is built from 14 residues.

Ten or more counts support this clonotype. The J gene is TRBJ2-5, the V gene TRBV9, with 9 bases matching TRBD1. In germline, CDR1 is SGDLS, CDR2 YYNGEE. The CDR3 contains 17 residues. The V segment lost 4 bases and the J segment 3 bases; nucleotides outside the gene matches: 13. The DNA for the CDR3 is TGTGCCAGCAGCCCAGGTTGGACAGGGGAATCGAAAGAGACCCAGTACTTC. Translating gives CASSPGWTGESKETQYF.

CDR3 nucleotides: TGTGCCAGTAGACCCGACAGGGGCGGTCGTGAAAAACTGTTTTTT. This gives the protein CASRPDRGGREKLFF. This chain links TRBV19 with TRBJ1-4; TRBD1 agrees at 8 bases. This CDR3 is built from 15 residues. Germline trimming cut 6 bases from V and 7 bases from J; bases unmatched to any gene: 10. Per germline, CDR1 LNHDA and CDR2 SQIVND (reference sequence).

This clonotype was detected ten times or more. The genes are TRBV19 and TRBJ2-3, with 7 bases aligning to TRBD1. V shed 3 bases, J shed 5 bases, and the junction held 2 bases outside the gene matches. The germline gives CDR1 LNHDA, CDR2 SQIVND (reference sequence). The CDR3 is 13 residues long. CDR3 nucleotides: TGTGCCAGTAGTATTGCAGGGGGAGATACGCAGTATTTT. Its translation is CASSIAGGDTQYF.

The gene calls are TRBV19 and TRBJ1-1; TRBD1 aligns across 10 bases. Looked up from germline, CDR1 is LNHDA and CDR2 is SQIVND (reference sequence). This CDR3 comprises 14 residues. J lost 5 bases, V lost 6 bases, and 6 bases had no gene match. The chain's CDR3 is CASRDRGVGTEAFF. The CDR3, as DNA: TGTGCCAGTAGGGACAGGGGGGTAGGTACTGAAGCTTTCTTT.

The rearrangement links TRBV14 to TRBJ2-7; no definite D call. The CDR3 contains 15 residues. Trimming pared 1 base from V and 6 bases from J, leaving 16 bases between. Per germline, CDR1 SGHDN and CDR2 FVKESK. The CDR3 bases are TGTGCCAGCAGCCAAGTATTCGCGCCGTACGCCGAGCAGTACTTC. It yields the protein CASSQVFAPYAEQYF.

V usage is TRBV7-8 and J usage is TRBJ1-2, with a tentative D call TRBD1 (6 bases). Trimming removed 3 bases at V and 7 bases at J, with 15 bases between. The length of the CDR3 is 14 residues. The V gene's germline CDR1 is SGHVS and CDR2 FQNEAQ. The CDR3 loop reads CASSFAGGAAGYTF. CDR3 DNA sequence: TGTGCCAGCAGCTTTGCGGGGGGGGCAGCTGGCTACACCTTC.

This clonotype appeared once. This CDR3 reads CAIGQGNTIYF. The CDR3 nucleotides read TGTGCCATCGGACAGGGCAACACCATATATTTT. The chain combines TRBV25-1 with TRBJ1-3; 8 positions match TRBD1. The germline V gene encodes CDR1 MGHDK and CDR2 SYGVNS. The CDR3 consists of 11 residues. The V and J ends lost 10 bases and 7 bases, in that order; junction bases with no gene match: 3.

This clonotype was counted at least ten times. The rearrangement links TRBV9 to TRBJ2-7; maybe TRBD2 (6 bases). The V end was cut by 4 bases, the J end by 2 bases, with 7 bases between. The length of the CDR3 is 12 residues. Germline V gene lookup returns CDR1 SGDLS and CDR2 YYNGEE. The CDR3 loop is CASSPSAYEQYF. The CDR3 nucleotides read TGTGCCAGCAGCCCTAGCGCCTACGAGCAGTACTTC. The entire variable domain, with the rest obtained from reference TRBV9 and TRBJ2-7, is as follows: DSGVTQTPKHLITATGQRVTLRCSPRSGDLSVYWYQQSLDQGLQFLIQYYNGEERAKGNILERFSAQQFPDLHSELNLSSLELGDSALYFCASSPSAYEQYFGPGTRLTVT.

This clonotype was observed at least ten times. The chain combines TRBV14 with TRBJ2-5; possibly TRBD1 for D (6 bases). The CDR3 consists of 18 residues. The germline V gene encodes CDR1 SGHDN and CDR2 FVKESK. V was shortened by 0 bases and J by 0 bases, with 17 bases between the two germline ends. The CDR3 bases are TGTGCCAGCAGCCAAGATTTACCAGGGGTGGGGTACCAAGAGACCCAGTACTTC. As protein: CASSQDLPGVGYQETQYF. The complete variable domain, with remaining parts taken from reference TRBV14 and TRBJ2-5, reads EAGVTQFPSHSVIEKGQTVTLRCDPISGHDNLYWYRRVMGKEIKFLLHFVKESKQDESGMPNNRFLAERTGGTYSTLKVQPAELEDSGVYFCASSQDLPGVGYQETQYFGPGTRLLVL.

The chain links TRBV6-6 to TRBJ1-1; no clear D gene. CDR3 length: 14 amino acids. Germline values: CDR1 MNHNY, CDR2 SVGAGI (reference sequence). The V and J ends lost 7 bases and 2 bases respectively, with 14 bases between them. In nucleotides, the CDR3 is TGTGCCAGCACCTCGCCCAGCAGAAACACTGAAGCTTTCTTT. It encodes CASTSPSRNTEAFF.

The table lists this clonotype with a count of one. This rearrangement joins TRBV7-8 to TRBJ1-4; 8 nucleotides match TRBD2. The J call may be in error: the DNA end matches TRBJ2-3 better. CDR1 is SGHVS and CDR2 is FQNEAQ in the germline V gene. The CDR3 contains 15 residues. CDR3: CASSLGAGGWDTQYF. CDR3 DNA: TGTGCCAGCAGCTTAGGGGCGGGAGGTTGGGATACGCAGTATTTT.

The chain joins TRBV25-1 to TRBJ1-1; the D gene is possibly TRBD1 (5 bases). CDR1 MGHDK and CDR2 SYGVNS come from the germline V gene. The CDR3 is made up of 14 amino acids. Trimming cost V 5 bases and J 4 bases, with 14 bases left between them. CDR3 in DNA: TGTGCCAGCAGTCGTGCGGGGGGAGGCACTGAAGCTTTCTTT. It translates to CASSRAGGGTEAFF.

Many counts were recorded for this clonotype. J is TRBJ2-3 and V is TRBV7-6; tentatively, D is TRBD1 (5 bases). The CDR3 spans 16 residues. V lost 1 base to trimming and J lost 4 bases, with 15 bases between them. Germline CDR1 is SGHVS and CDR2 is FNYEAQ. The CDR3 here is CASSLDGQGMPDTQYF. CDR3 DNA: TGTGCCAGCAGCTTAGATGGGCAGGGAATGCCAGATACGCAGTATTTT.

This chain uses TRBV2 with TRBJ2-7; D may be TRBD2 (6 bases). CDR1 and CDR2 (germline): SNHLY, FYNNEI. CDR3 size: 13 residues. Trimming pared 5 bases from V and 6 bases from J, leaving 14 bases between. The CDR3 sequence is CASSQTGLLEQYF. The DNA of the CDR3 is TGTGCCAGCAGTCAAACGGGACTGCTCGAGCAGTACTTC.

This clonotype was seen at least ten times. This chain links TRBV24-1 with TRBJ2-2; 9 bases align to TRBD2. This CDR3 region has 15 residues. The germline V gene encodes CDR1 KGHDR and CDR2 SFDVKD. Losses at the gene ends were 4 bases for V and 8 bases for J; bases not matched to a gene: 7. The CDR3 nucleotides read TGTGCCACCAGTGAATTAGCGGGAGAAGCTGGGGAGCTGTTTTTT. It yields the protein CATSELAGEAGELFF.

With regard to this clonotype: This sequence may be a read error, since a much larger clone differs from it by one base. This chain connects TRBV6-1 to TRBJ1-1; D may be TRBD1 (6 bases). CDR1 is MNHNS and CDR2 is SASEGT in the germline V gene. The CDR3 has 14 amino acids. V was shortened by 11 bases and J by 0 bases, with 16 bases between the two germline ends. The CDR3: CAGNSQGVNTEAFF. CDR3 coding DNA: TGTGCCGGAAATTCACAGGGAGTGAACACTGAAGCTTTCTTT.